A selection of T cell receptor beta chains follows, all from one sample in a study of CD8 T cells in Susac syndrome. TCRdb re-analysed the immunoSEQ multiplex PCR reads in MiXCR, keeping a single row per CDR3 protein. Of roughly 200,000 distinct CDR3 sequences listed, about 95% are singletons. Sequenced sample: CD4+ T cells from PBMCs. All receptors come from a human donor in good health. The CDR3 runs from the conserved cysteine through the conserved F or W. A D gene is named only where the DNA matches it firmly.

V gene,J gene,D gene,CDR3 protein,CDR3 DNA
TRBV30,TRBJ2-3,TRBD2,CAWSLAGVDTQYF,TGTGCCTGGAGTTTAGCGGGAGTGGATACGCAGTATTTT
TRBV29-1,TRBJ2-1,TRBD1,CSVRTGPNEQFF,TGCAGCGTTCGGACAGGGCCCAATGAGCAGTTCTTC
TRBV24-1,TRBJ2-7,TRBD1,CATQRGQNYEQYF,TGTGCCACCCAGAGGGGACAGAACTACGAGCAGTACTTC
TRBV29-1,TRBJ2-6,.,CSVVHPKNSGANVLTF,TGCAGCGTTGTACACCCTAAGAACTCTGGGGCCAACGTCCTGACTTTC
TRBV12-5,TRBJ1-5,TRBD1,CASGFAQQGSWTNQPQHF,TGTGCTAGTGGTTTTGCCCAACAGGGGTCCTGGACCAATCAGCCCCAGCATTTT
TRBV30,TRBJ1-5,.,CAWMHDEGNNQPQHF,TGTGCCTGGATGCACGACGAGGGGAATAATCAGCCCCAGCATTTT
TRBV28,TRBJ2-1,.,CASSPILRDLYSYNEQFF,TGTGCCAGCAGCCCGATTCTAAGGGACTTATACTCCTACAATGAGCAGTTCTTC
TRBV7-9,TRBJ2-7,TRBD1,CASSLAGTGAYEQYF,TGTGCCAGCAGCTTAGCCGGGACAGGGGCCTACGAGCAGTACTTC
TRBV6-1,TRBJ2-1,.,CASSDDRFATTNEQFF,TGTGCCAGCAGTGATGATCGCTTTGCGACTACGAATGAGCAGTTCTTC
TRBV28,TRBJ2-7,.,CASSSNYEQYF,TGTGCCAGCAGTTCTAACTACGAGCAGTACTTC